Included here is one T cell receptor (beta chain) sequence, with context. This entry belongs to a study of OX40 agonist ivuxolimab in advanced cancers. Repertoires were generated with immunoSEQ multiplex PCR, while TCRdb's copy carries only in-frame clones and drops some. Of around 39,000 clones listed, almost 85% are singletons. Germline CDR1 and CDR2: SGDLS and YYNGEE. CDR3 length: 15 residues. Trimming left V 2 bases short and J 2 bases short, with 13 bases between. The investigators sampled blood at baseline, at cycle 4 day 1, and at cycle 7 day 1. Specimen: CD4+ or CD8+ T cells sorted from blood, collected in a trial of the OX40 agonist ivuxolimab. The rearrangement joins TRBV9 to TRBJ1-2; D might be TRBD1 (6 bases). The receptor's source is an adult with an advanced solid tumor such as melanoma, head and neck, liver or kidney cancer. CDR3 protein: CASSVQTGLNYGYTF. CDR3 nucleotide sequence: TGTGCCAGCAGCGTCCAGACAGGACTAAACTATGGCTACACCTTC. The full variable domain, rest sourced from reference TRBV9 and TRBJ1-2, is DSGVTQTPKHLITATGQRVTLRCSPRSGDLSVYWYQQSLDQGLQFLIQYYNGEERAKGNILERFSAQQFPDLHSELNLSSLELGDSALYFCASSVQTGLNYGYTFGSGTRLTVV.